The T cell receptor beta chain described here comes from a study of OX40 agonist ivuxolimab in advanced cancers. Across the study: The patients got ivuxolimab, which is an agonistic anti-OX40 (CD134) antibody.

The repertoire was sequenced with immunoSEQ multiplex PCR; TCRdb's copy has only in-frame clones and lacks some. The data contain over 25,000 clones, around 90% of them singletons. Deletions cut 2 bases from V and 0 bases from J, with 14 bases between. CDR3 length equals 16 residues. Germline CDR1 and CDR2: SGHRS and YFSETQ. As for this clone: Antigen specificity is unknown.

Study-wide findings and caveats: The study found that CD8+ T cells averaged more expanded clones than CD4+.

The chain uses TRBV5-1 and TRBJ1-2; D possibly corresponds to TRBD1 (5 bases). The specimen comprised CD4+ or CD8+ T cells sorted from blood, sampled in a trial of the OX40 agonist ivuxolimab. The receptor's source is an adult with an advanced solid tumor such as melanoma, head and neck, liver or kidney cancer. Here the CDR3 reads CASSFIDGAANYGYTF. In nucleotides, the CDR3 is TGCGCCAGCAGCTTCATCGACGGGGCTGCTAACTATGGCTACACCTTC.